Described below is a single T cell receptor (beta chain) sequence and its context. Its antigen is currently not known. No quality values exist for individual bases; no much larger clone is one base distant. Using the deep immunoSEQ assay, TCR CDR3 regions were amplified from genomic DNA by multiplex PCR. Extracted genomic DNA from each cell subset was spread evenly across all wells of several immunoSEQ 96-well plates, with each plate serving as a replicate. Each replicate PCR for sorted subsets received about 180 ng genomic DNA, equal to 28,000 or so T cell genomes. The purified libraries were quantified using a Qubit 3.0 fluorometer, sized with a Bioanalyzer 2100, and then quantified again using the KAPA Library Quantification kit. Every immunoSEQ 96-well plate was sequenced on a separate single-read 150-cycle Illumina NextSeq 550 flow cell. The study's own analysis went as follows. Because the immunoSEQ output held only junctional sequences and lacked quality scores, the filtering could not match the filtering applied to full-length reads. To assign V/J genes and CDR3, sequences were annotated against IMGT germline references using PyIR, a Python wrapper for IgBLAST v1.9. Any read was removed if the V/J assignment was weak (E-value above 1e-6), the CDR3 was missing, or the read contained stop codons, out-of-frame junctions, or ambiguous translated residues. V3J clonotypes were defined by identical inferred V gene, J gene, and CDR3 amino acid sequence. The percentage overlap between two repertoires was calculated by dividing the number of shared unique clonotypes by the size of the smaller repertoire. Richness of each repertoire was evaluated using RTK rarefaction, the Chao1 estimator, and Recon v2.1 estimates of unobserved clonotypes. Generation probabilities were computed with OLGA for all TCRbeta clonotypes obtained by the gDNA method from several donors. TCRdb mirrors the immuneACCESS table, restricted to in-frame sequences. Some clones are absent from its copies; in checked studies, under half trace to an unresolved V gene, and the reason for the others is unknown. From that table come the V and J calls and clone size; the DNA was used to work out D and trimming. Within this sample are 2.3 million or so clones, with roughly 93% of them counted one time only. The ten top clones hold 0.39% of the sample.

This record comes from a study of shared clonotypes between healthy human individuals (dated by TCRdb to 2020 to 2022). Regarding the research as a whole: Three men and two women, aged 18 to 49 years, made up the cohort. For each donor, CD4 naive and CD4 memory were each given three plates, CD8 naive was given two plates, and CD8 memory was given one plate. Blood TCR repertoires of several healthy adults were deeply sequenced to estimate repertoire size and the extent of clonotype sharing between individuals. To increase sequencing depth and limit assay-specific biases, TCR repertoire library preparation and sequencing were carried out by different laboratories using diverse techniques. Between about 0.94 and 8.9 billion PBMCs per donor were obtained by leukapheresis.

The CDR3, cysteine through phenylalanine, is 15 amino acids long. Of all the DNA, just the CDR3 is kept, 45 bases in frame from base 1. V ends up 0 bases short and J 3 bases short, with an unmatched junction base count of 3. Looking up the germline V gene yields CDR1 SGHRS and CDR2 YFSETQ. Healthy HIV-negative adults with no recently reported acute infections or vaccinations were included as donors. All donors were Caucasian adults living in Nashville, Tennessee, USA. CD4+ T cells were enriched through magnetic negative selection, after which naive cells were positively selected on CD45RA and the remaining negative fraction served as the memory subset. Blood was obtained by leukapheresis, after which PBMCs were separated by Ficoll-Histopaque density gradient centrifugation and cryopreserved in liquid nitrogen vapor phase. Analytical flow cytometry was used to check the purity and quantity of every magnetically sorted T cell population. Genomic DNA was isolated from every sorted fraction and measured by UV absorbance on a Nanodrop 2000c.

Beyond this particular receptor, the publication reports: The genetic and exposure-history diversity represented was limited by the small number of donors. Sampling was restricted to blood, and TCR repertoires in tissue are likely to differ from TCR repertoires in blood. Compared with non-shared clonotypes, clonotypes shared by all four sorted-subset donors had higher generation probabilities. Based on pairwise subsampling, the degree of clonotype sharing among donors was expected to be affected by sequencing depth. Sharing across several donors was observed for around 5% of naive CD4, about 3.2% of naive CD8, over 2% of memory CD4, and about 0.38% of memory CD8 clonotypes. Even with the large sequencing depth, rarefaction of the sorted-subset datasets indicated that sequencing was incomplete. Larger estimated clonotype richness was generally found for naive subsets than for memory subsets.

The specimen sequenced was naive CD4+ T cells from PBMCs. In light of the paper, this sample's cell subset or site label describes: CD45RA+ positively selected. The receptor was derived from a young man in good health. Some clones in this sample may be carry-over from other donors' samples. The receptor chain draws on TRBV5-1 and TRBJ1-1; 9 nucleotides in the junction match TRBD1. The nucleotides read TGCGCCAGCAGCTTGGAGGGACAGGGTTACACTGAAGCTTTCTTT. Translated, it gives CASSLEGQGYTEAFF.